The T cell receptor (beta chain) under discussion was sequenced for a study of T cell changes during pregnancy in multiple sclerosis. The CDR3 is made up of 15 amino acids. Germline CDR1 is SNHLY and CDR2 is FYNNEI. Trimming cost V 7 bases and J 5 bases; bases outside gene matches: 6. The repertoire was sequenced with immunoSEQ multiplex PCR; TCRdb's copy has only in-frame clones and lacks some. The table shows 26,000 or so clones, with roughly 86% occurring only once. The clonotype comes from a female donor with multiple sclerosis, enrolled in a pregnancy study. The V and J genes are TRBV2 and TRBJ2-2; 11 bases line up with TRBD1. This specimen consisted of CD8+ T cells from peripheral blood mononuclear cells, obtained in the second trimester of pregnancy. The chain's CDR3 is CASNGQGAGTGELFF. The CDR3 DNA reads as TGTGCCAGCAACGGACAGGGGGCAGGAACCGGGGAGCTGTTTTTT.